This entry is about one TCR beta chain. The sample comes from a study of OX40 agonist ivuxolimab in advanced cancers. Whole-study context: Of the participants, 35% to 50% had some prior anti-PD-1, anti-PD-L1 or anti-CTLA-4 therapy, which was allowed.

From germline, CDR1 is MNHEY and CDR2 SVGAGI. V dropped 6 bases and J dropped 2; count of bases not matched to a gene: 2. The CDR3 is 13 amino acids. Measured with immunoSEQ multiplex PCR; TCRdb has only the in-frame clones, and not every one. The table lists 70,000 to 85,000 clones, around 94% of them singletons. The V and J genes are TRBV6-5 and TRBJ2-7; 9 bases agree with TRBD2. The TCR originated in an adult with an advanced solid tumor such as melanoma, head and neck, liver or kidney cancer. The specimen comprised CD4+ or CD8+ T cells sorted from blood, sampled in a trial of the OX40 agonist ivuxolimab. The CDR3 region is CASRREGPYEQYF. The CDR3 DNA sequence: TGTGCCAGCAGGCGGGAGGGGCCCTACGAGCAGTACTTC.